This entry lists 20 T cell receptor beta chains sequenced from one sample in a study of blood T cell repertoires in COVID-19. The repertoire was sequenced with immunoSEQ multiplex PCR; TCRdb's copy has only in-frame clones and lacks some. The data contain roughly 100,000 clones, approximately 84% of them singletons. Sequenced input: peripheral blood. The receptors originated from a man aged 40-55 years with active or convalescent COVID-19.

The chain recombines TRBV6-5 with TRBJ2-7; 7 bases line up with TRBD2. Germline trimming cut 11 bases from V and 4 bases from J; bases unmatched to any gene: 17. The CDR3 has 15 residues. The germline V gene has CDR1 MNHEY and CDR2 SVGAGI. CDR3 nucleotides: TGTGCCTCCAGCCGGGACCCGGTCGGGGGGTACGAGCAGTACTTC. As protein: CASSRDPVGGYEQYF.

The rearrangement links TRBV7-2 to TRBJ2-7; D is possibly TRBD1 (5 bases). CDR3 length: 16 amino acids. The V gene lost 1 base and the J gene lost 0 bases, with 13 bases spanning the gap. The V gene's germline CDR1 is SGHTA and CDR2 FQGNSA. The DNA of the CDR3 is TGTGCCAGCAGCTTAGTCGATCGGACAATCTCCTACGAGCAGTACTTC. Its translation is CASSLVDRTISYEQYF.

V is TRBV18 and J is TRBJ2-7; 7 bases map to TRBD1. The CDR3 has 15 amino acids. Germline loops: CDR1 KGHSH, CDR2 LQKENI. J was trimmed by 2 bases and V by 5 bases; bases with no gene match: 9. Here the CDR3 DNA reads TGTGCCAGCTCATCCCAGACAGGGTCGACCTACGAGCAGTACTTC. Translation gives CASSSQTGSTYEQYF.

The chain is built from TRBV24-1 and TRBJ1-5, with D possibly TRBD1 on 6 matching bases. The CDR3 contains 14 residues. The V end lost 4 bases, the J end lost 7 bases, and 13 bases lay between the germline ends. Germline loops: CDR1 KGHDR, CDR2 SFDVKD. CDR3 sequence: CATSEGGGGQPQHF. CDR3 nucleotides: TGTGCCACCAGTGAAGGGGGGGGCGGGCAGCCCCAGCATTTT.

The chain links TRBV18 to TRBJ1-4, with no clear D. CDR1 and CDR2 (germline): KGHSH, LQKENI. Trimming cost V 0 bases and J 4 bases, with 12 bases left between them. CDR3 length: 16 residues. Here the CDR3 DNA reads TGTGCCAGCTCACCACCTTTAGTAAACTTTAATGAAAAACTGTTTTTT. As protein: CASSPPLVNFNEKLFF.

V and J are TRBV9 and TRBJ2-5; 7 bases fit TRBD2. This CDR3 is built from 15 residues. CDR1 and CDR2 (germline): SGDLS, YYNGEE. Trimming cost V 0 bases and J 1 base; bases outside gene matches: 3. In DNA form, the CDR3 reads TGTGCCAGCAGCGTAGGACTAGCAATCCAAGAGACCCAGTACTTC. It translates to CASSVGLAIQETQYF.

The chain combines TRBV5-6 with TRBJ1-2, with D unclear. Deletions cut 2 bases from V and 7 bases from J, with 15 bases between. The germline V gene encodes CDR1 SGHDT and CDR2 YYEEEE. This CDR3 is built from 14 residues. The CDR3 is CASSFLNEGGGYTF. The DNA for the CDR3 is TGTGCCAGCAGCTTTCTAAACGAGGGCGGTGGCTACACCTTC.

V usage is TRBV6-6 and J usage is TRBJ2-3; 10 nucleotides line up with TRBD2. The germline gives CDR1 MNHNY, CDR2 SVGAGI (reference sequence). Trimming took 6 bases from V and 3 from J; bases not matched to a gene: 6. This CDR3 spans 15 amino acids. The CDR3 spells CASSRTLAGTDTQYF. In nucleotides, the CDR3 is TGTGCCAGCAGCCGGACACTAGCGGGGACAGATACGCAGTATTTT.

This chain connects TRBV5-6 to TRBJ2-3; D is perhaps TRBD2 (7 bases). Trimming shortened V by 4 bases and J by 5 bases, and 20 bases separated the two germline ends. The CDR3 spans 16 residues. Germline V gene lookup returns CDR1 SGHDT and CDR2 YYEEEE. This chain's CDR3 is CASSLLGEGVRDTQYF. CDR3 nucleotide sequence: TGTGCCAGCAGCCTCCTCGGGGAGGGGGTTAGAGATACGCAGTATTTT.

This chain connects TRBV7-9 to TRBJ2-2; TRBD2 matches at 8 bases. J gave up 1 base and V 6 bases, and 1 base lay outside the gene matches. The CDR3 contains 14 residues. Per the germline V gene, CDR1 is SEHNR and CDR2 is FQNEAQ (reference sequence). CDR3 DNA: TGTGCCAGCAGAGCGGGGGTGAACACCGGGGAGCTGTTTTTT. Its protein is CASRAGVNTGELFF.

The chain recombines TRBV5-4 with TRBJ1-5; a weak D match, TRBD1 (5 bases). CDR1 and CDR2 from the germline V gene are SGHNT and YYREEE (reference sequence). V lost 2 bases and J lost 4, with 13 bases in between. The CDR3 covers 15 residues. CDR3 region: CASSFSGGVNQPQHF. The CDR3 nucleotides read TGTGCCAGCAGCTTTTCCGGGGGAGTAAATCAGCCCCAGCATTTT.

The rearrangement joins TRBV7-9 to TRBJ2-3, with TRBD2 identical over 12 bases. V lost 5 bases to trimming and J lost 4 bases; unmatched junction nucleotides: 7. The CDR3 has 16 amino acids. The germline V gene has CDR1 SEHNR and CDR2 FQNEAQ (reference sequence). CDR3 in amino acids: CASSTGLAGLPDTQYF. The CDR3, as DNA: TGTGCCAGCAGCACCGGACTAGCGGGGCTTCCAGATACGCAGTATTTT. Looking up the rest from reference TRBV7-9 and TRBJ2-3 gives the full variable domain: DTGVSQNPRHKITKRGQNVTFRCDPISEHNRLYWYRQTLGQGPEFLTYFQNEAQLEKSRLLSDRFSAERPKGSFSTLEIQRTEQGDSAMYLCASSTGLAGLPDTQYFGPGTRLTVL.

The chain recombines TRBV6-5 with TRBJ2-4; 7 bases agree with TRBD1. This CDR3 region has 16 residues. V lost 0 bases to trimming and J lost 3 bases; unmatched junction nucleotides: 5. Germline V gives CDR1 MNHEY, CDR2 SVGAGI. As DNA, the CDR3 is TGTGCCAGCAGTTACTCCACAGGGGCTGGCAAAAACATTCAGTACTTC. The encoded protein is CASSYSTGAGKNIQYF.

The rearrangement uses TRBV18 and TRBJ2-7, with 11 bases identical to TRBD1. Looked up from germline, CDR1 is KGHSH and CDR2 is LQKENI. The V gene end was trimmed by 3 bases and the J gene end by 3 bases; junction bases not matched to a gene: 4. The CDR3 runs 15 residues. CDR3 protein: CASSPRTGGLYEQYF. The CDR3 DNA reads TGTGCCAGCTCACCCCGGACAGGGGGCCTCTACGAGCAGTACTTC.

The gene calls are TRBV6-2 or TRBV6-3 and TRBJ2-4, with 15 bases lining up with TRBD2. The CDR3 loop spans 15 amino acids. Germline trimming cut 6 bases from V and 10 bases from J; bases unmatched to any gene: 7. Germline assignment: CDR1 MNHEY and CDR2 SVGEGT. The CDR3 DNA reads as TGTGCCAGCAGCCCCCCCGGGACTAGCGGGGGGATTCAGTACTTC. It codes for CASSPPGTSGGIQYF.

Written as DNA, the CDR3 is TGTGCCAGCAGTTTTTTTGAGGACAGGACCGAAAAACTGTTTTTT. It encodes CASSFFEDRTEKLFF. The chain links TRBV27 to TRBJ1-4, with 7 bases fitting TRBD1. The CDR3 runs 15 residues. With V trimmed by 3 bases and J by 8 bases, 9 bases remained unmatched. CDR1 is MNHEY, CDR2 SMNVEV, per germline (reference sequence).

The gene calls are TRBV19 and TRBJ2-3, with unresolved D. There are 14 residues in the CDR3. Trimming removed 5 bases at V and 0 bases at J, with 9 bases between. The germline CDR1 and CDR2 sequences are LNHDA and SQIVND (reference sequence). The CDR3 spells CASSPRVSTDTQYF. The CDR3 coding sequence is TGTGCCAGTAGTCCCCGGGTTAGCACAGATACGCAGTATTTT.

The gene calls are TRBV4-1 and TRBJ2-2, with 7 bases identical to TRBD1. V shed 3 bases and J 3 bases; nucleotides not matched to a gene: 13. Germline-derived CDR1 and CDR2 are MGHRA and YSYEKL. The CDR3 has 18 amino acids. The chain's CDR3 is CASSHLRREGADTGELFF. The CDR3 coding sequence is TGCGCCAGCAGCCACCTACGCAGAGAGGGGGCTGACACCGGGGAGCTGTTTTTT.

The rearrangement uses TRBV9 and TRBJ2-2, with D tentatively TRBD1 (6 bases). This CDR3 is built from 15 residues. Trimming took 2 bases from V and 2 from J, leaving 10 bases between them. Germline V CDR1 and CDR2: SGDLS, YYNGEE. CDR3 in DNA: TGTGCCAGCAGCGTGGCAGGGGTCAACACCGGGGAGCTGTTTTTT. The encoded protein is CASSVAGVNTGELFF.

The chain joins TRBV5-1 to TRBJ2-3; D unclear. Per germline, CDR1 SGHRS and CDR2 YFSETQ. This CDR3 contains 15 residues. V was clipped by 2 bases and J by 2 bases, with 12 bases between them. CDR3: CASSLLTHTTDTQYF. In DNA, the CDR3 is TGCGCCAGCAGCTTACTGACACATACCACAGATACGCAGTATTTT.